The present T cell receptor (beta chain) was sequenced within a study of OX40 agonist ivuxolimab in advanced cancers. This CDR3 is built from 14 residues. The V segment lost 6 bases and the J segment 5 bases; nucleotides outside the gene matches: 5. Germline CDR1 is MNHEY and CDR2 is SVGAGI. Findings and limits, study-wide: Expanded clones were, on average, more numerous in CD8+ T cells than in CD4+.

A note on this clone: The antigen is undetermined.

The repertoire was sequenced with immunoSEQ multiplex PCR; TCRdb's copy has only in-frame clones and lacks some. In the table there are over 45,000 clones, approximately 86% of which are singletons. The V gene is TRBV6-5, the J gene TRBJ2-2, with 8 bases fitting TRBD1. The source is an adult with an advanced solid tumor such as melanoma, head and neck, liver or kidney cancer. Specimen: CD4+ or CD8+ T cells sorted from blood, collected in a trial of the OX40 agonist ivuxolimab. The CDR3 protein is CASSRGQGTGELFF. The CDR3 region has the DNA TGTGCCAGCAGCAGGGGGCAAGGTACCGGGGAGCTGTTTTTT.